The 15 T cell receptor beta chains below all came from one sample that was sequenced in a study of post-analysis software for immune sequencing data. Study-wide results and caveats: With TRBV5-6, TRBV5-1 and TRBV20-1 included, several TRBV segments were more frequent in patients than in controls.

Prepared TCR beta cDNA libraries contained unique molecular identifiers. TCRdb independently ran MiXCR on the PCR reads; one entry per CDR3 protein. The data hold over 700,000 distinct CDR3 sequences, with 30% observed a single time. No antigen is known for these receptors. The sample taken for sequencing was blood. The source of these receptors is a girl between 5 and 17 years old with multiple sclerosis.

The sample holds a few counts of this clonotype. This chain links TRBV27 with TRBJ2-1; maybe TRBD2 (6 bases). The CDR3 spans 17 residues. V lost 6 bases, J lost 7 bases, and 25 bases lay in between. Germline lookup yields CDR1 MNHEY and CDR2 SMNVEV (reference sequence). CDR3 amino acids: CASRRARLGSRWNEQFF. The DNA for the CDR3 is TGTGCCAGCAGAAGGGCAAGACTCGGGAGTAGATGGAATGAGCAGTTCTTC.

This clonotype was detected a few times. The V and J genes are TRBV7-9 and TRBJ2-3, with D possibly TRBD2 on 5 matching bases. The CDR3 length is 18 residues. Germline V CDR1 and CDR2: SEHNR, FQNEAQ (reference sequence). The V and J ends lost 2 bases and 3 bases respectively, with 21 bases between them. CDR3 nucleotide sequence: TGTGCCAGCAGCTTAATTTCTCGGCTAGCTCGGGCAACAGATACGCAGTATTTT. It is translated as CASSLISRLARATDTQYF.

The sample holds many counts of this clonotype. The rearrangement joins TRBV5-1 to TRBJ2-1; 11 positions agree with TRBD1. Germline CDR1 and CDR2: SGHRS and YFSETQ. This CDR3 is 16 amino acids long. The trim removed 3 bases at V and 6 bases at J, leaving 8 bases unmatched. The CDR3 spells CASSSAGTGGGNEQFF. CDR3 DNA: TGCGCCAGCAGCTCTGCGGGGACAGGGGGGGGCAATGAGCAGTTCTTC.

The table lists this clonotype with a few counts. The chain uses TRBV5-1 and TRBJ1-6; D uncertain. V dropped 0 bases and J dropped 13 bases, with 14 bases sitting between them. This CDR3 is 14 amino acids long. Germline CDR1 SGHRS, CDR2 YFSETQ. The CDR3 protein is CASSLALDLGPLHF. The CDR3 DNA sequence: TGCGCCAGCAGCTTGGCCTTGGACCTTGGGCCCCTCCACTTT.

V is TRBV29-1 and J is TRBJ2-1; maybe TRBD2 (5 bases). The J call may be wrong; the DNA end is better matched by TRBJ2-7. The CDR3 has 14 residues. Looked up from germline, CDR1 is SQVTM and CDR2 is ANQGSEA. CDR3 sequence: CSVDESGFYNEQYF. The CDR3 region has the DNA TGCAGCGTTGATGAGAGCGGCTTCTACAATGAGCAGTACTTC.

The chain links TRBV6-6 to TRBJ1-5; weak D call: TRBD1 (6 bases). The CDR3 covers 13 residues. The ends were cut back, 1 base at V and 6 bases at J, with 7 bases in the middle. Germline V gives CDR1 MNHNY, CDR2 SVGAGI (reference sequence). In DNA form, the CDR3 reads TGTGCCAGCAGTTACTTGGGGGCTCAGCCCCAGCATTTT. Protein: CASSYLGAQPQHF.

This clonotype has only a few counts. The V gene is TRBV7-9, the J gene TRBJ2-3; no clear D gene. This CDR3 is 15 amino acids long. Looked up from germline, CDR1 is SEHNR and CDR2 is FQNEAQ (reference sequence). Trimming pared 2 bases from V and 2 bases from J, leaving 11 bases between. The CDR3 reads CASSLQAVSTDTQYF. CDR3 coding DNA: TGTGCCAGCAGCTTACAGGCAGTATCCACAGATACGCAGTATTTT. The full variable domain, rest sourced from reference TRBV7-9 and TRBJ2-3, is DTGVSQNPRHKITKRGQNVTFRCDPISEHNRLYWYRQTLGQGPEFLTYFQNEAQLEKSRLLSDRFSAERPKGSFSTLEIQRTEQGDSAMYLCASSLQAVSTDTQYFGPGTRLTVL.

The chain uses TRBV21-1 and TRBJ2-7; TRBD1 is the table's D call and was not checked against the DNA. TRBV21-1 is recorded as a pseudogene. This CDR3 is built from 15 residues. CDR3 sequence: CASSNAWGVEYEQYF. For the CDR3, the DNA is TGTGCCAGCAGCAATGCCTGGGGCGTGGAGTACGAGCAGTACTTC.

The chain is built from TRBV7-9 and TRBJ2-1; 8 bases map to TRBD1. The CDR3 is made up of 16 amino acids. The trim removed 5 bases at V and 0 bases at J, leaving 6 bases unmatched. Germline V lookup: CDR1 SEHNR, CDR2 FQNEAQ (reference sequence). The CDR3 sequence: CASSARTGSSYNEQFF. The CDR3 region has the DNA TGTGCCAGCAGCGCCCGGACAGGGAGCTCCTACAATGAGCAGTTCTTC.

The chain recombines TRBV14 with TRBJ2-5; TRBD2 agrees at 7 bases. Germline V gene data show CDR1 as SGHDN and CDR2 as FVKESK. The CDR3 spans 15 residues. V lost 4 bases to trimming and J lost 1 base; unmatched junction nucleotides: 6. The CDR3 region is CASSRGLQFQETQYF. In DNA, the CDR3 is TGTGCCAGCAGCCGGGGACTACAATTCCAAGAGACCCAGTACTTC.

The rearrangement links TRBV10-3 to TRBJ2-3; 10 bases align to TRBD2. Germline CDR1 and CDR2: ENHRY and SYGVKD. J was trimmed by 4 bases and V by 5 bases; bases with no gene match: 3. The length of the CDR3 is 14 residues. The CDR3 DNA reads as TGTGCCATCAGTCGGCTAGCGGGGGCAGATACGCAGTATTTT. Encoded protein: CAISRLAGADTQYF.

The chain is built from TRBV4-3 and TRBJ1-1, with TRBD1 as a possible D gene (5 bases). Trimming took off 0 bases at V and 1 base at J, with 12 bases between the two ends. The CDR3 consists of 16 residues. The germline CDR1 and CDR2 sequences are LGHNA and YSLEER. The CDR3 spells CASSQDMGGPNTEAFF. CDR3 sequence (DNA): TGCGCCAGCAGCCAAGATATGGGGGGACCGAACACTGAAGCTTTCTTT.

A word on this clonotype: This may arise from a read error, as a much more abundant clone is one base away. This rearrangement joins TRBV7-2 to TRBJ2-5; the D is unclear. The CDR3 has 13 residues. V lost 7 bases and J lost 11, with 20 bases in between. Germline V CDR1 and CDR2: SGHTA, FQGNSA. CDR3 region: CASTTQSYNEQYF. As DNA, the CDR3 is TGTGCCAGCACCACTCAGAGCTACAATGAGCAGTACTTC.

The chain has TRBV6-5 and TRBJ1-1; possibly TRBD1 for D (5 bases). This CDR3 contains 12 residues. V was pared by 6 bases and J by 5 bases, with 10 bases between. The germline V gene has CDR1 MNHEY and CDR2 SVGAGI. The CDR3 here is CASRSRVTEAFF. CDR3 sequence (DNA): TGTGCCAGCAGGAGCAGGGTGACTGAAGCTTTCTTT.

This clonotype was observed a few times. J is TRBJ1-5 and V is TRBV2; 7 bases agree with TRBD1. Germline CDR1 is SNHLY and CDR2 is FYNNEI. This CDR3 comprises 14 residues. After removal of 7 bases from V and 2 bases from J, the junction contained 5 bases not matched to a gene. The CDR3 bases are TGTGCCAGCATGCTAGGGGGCCGCAATCAGCCCCAGCATTTT. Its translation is CASMLGGRNQPQHF.